Below, one TCR beta chain is given with its context. The entry originates in a study of CD8 T cells in Susac syndrome. The RNA input was about 0.45 to 1 ug, and it was reverse transcribed with random hexamers. Multiplex PCR with immunoSEQ amplified the TCR beta CDR3 across 54 Vbeta and 13 Jbeta. TCRdb independently ran MiXCR on the immunoSEQ multiplex PCR reads; one entry per CDR3 protein. The table includes fewer than 150,000 distinct CDR3 sequences, roughly 94% detected once. This CDR3 is 14 amino acids long. CDR1 MNHEY and CDR2 SMNVEV come from the germline V gene (reference sequence). V shed 10 bases, J shed 4 bases, and the junction held 10 bases outside the gene matches. From blood CD8+ and CD4+ T cells, the TCR beta chain was sequenced. Controls were drawn from healthy donors and were matched for age and sex. TEMRA cells underwent FACS enrichment and CD8+ and CD4+ T cells underwent negative isolation.

The source is a human donor in good health. This chain joins TRBV27 and TRBJ2-3; TRBD1 matches at 8 bases. Source material: CD8+ T cells from PBMCs. The CDR3 protein is CATGQGIIADTQYF. CDR3 nucleotide sequence: TGTGCCACCGGACAGGGAATTATCGCAGATACGCAGTATTTT.